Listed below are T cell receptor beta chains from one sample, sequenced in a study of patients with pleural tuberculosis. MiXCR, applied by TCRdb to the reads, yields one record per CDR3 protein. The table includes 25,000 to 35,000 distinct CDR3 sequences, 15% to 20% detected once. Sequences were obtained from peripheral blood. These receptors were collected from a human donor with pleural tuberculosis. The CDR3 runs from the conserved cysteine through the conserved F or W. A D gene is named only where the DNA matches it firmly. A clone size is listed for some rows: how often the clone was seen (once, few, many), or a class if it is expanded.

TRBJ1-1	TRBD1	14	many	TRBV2	CASSVTGGNTEAFF	TGTGCCAGCAGTGTGACAGGGGGCAACACTGAAGCTTTCTTT
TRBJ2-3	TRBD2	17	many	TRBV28	CASSLTRTSGRTDTQYF	TGTGCCAGCAGTTTAACCCGGACTAGCGGGAGAACAGATACGCAGTATTTT
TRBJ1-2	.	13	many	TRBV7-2	CASSLGQTWGYTF	TGTGCCAGCAGCTTAGGGCAAACTTGGGGCTACACCTTC
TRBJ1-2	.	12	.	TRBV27	CAGGPGTRGYTF	TGTGCCGGCGGTCCCGGGACTAGGGGATACACCTTC
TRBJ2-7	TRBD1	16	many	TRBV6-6	CASSYSGTESSYEQYF	TGTGCCAGCAGTTACTCGGGGACAGAAAGCTCCTACGAGCAGTACTTC
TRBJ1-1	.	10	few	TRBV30	CAWAHLRVLF	TGTGCCTGGGCCCACCTGCGAGTTCTCTTT
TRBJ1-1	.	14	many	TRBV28	CASSPRTVFTEAFF	TGTGCCAGCAGTCCCAGGACAGTCTTCACTGAAGCTTTCTTT
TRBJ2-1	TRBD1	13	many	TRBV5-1	CASSLQGIHEQFF	TGCGCCAGCAGTTTACAGGGGATCCATGAGCAGTTCTTC
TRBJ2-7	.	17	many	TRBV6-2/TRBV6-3	CASSYSFTVRATYEQYF	TGTGCCAGCAGTTACTCGTTCACTGTTCGGGCCACCTACGAGCAGTACTTC
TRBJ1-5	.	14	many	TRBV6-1	CASSTPTGNQPQHF	TGTGCCAGCTCTACACCGACTGGCAATCAGCCCCAGCATTTT
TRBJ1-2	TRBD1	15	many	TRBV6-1	CASSTGQGKGYGYTF	TGTGCCAGCAGTACCGGACAGGGCAAGGGCTATGGCTACACCTTC
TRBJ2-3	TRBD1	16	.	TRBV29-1	CSVEVQGAPSTDTQYF	TGCAGCGTTGAAGTCCAGGGGGCGCCCAGCACAGATACGCAGTATTTT
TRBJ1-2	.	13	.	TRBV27	CASRRWSDYGYTF	TGTGCCAGCAGGAGATGGAGTGACTATGGCTACACCTTC
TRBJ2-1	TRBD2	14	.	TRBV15	CASGLAGGYNEQFF	TGTGCCTCCGGACTAGCGGGGGGTTACAATGAGCAGTTCTTC
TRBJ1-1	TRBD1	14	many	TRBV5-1	CASSLGQGAAEAFF	TGCGCCAGCAGCTTAGGTCAGGGGGCGGCTGAAGCTTTCTTT
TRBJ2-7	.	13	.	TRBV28	CASSLFGAYEQYF	TGTGCCAGCAGTTTATTTGGGGCATACGAACAGTACTTC
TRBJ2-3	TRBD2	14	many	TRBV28	CASTPGLAGYTQYF	TGTGCCAGCACCCCGGGACTAGCGGGATATACGCAGTATTTT
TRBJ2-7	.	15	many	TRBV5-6	CASSFGAQLSYEQYF	TGTGCCAGCAGCTTCGGGGCGCAGTTGTCCTACGAGCAGTACTTC
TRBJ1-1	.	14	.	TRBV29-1	CSVLFMTMSTEAFF	TGCAGCGTCCTCTTTATGACCATGAGCACTGAAGCGTTCTTT
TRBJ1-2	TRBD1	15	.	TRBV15	CSTSITRQGEDGYTF	TGTTCCACCAGCATAACAAGACAGGGGGAGGATGGCTACACCTTC
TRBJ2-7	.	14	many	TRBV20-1	CSARNRDYGYEQYF	TGCAGTGCCAGAAACAGGGATTACGGCTACGAGCAGTACTTC
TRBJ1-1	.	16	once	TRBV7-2	CAISLEMGGANTEAFF	TGTGCCATCAGCTTAGAGATGGGGGGGGCTAACACTGAAGCTTTCTTT
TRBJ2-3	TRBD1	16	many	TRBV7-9	CASSPGTGMVTDTQYF	TGTGCCAGCAGCCCGGGGACAGGGATGGTCACAGATACGCAGTATTTT
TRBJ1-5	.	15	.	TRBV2	CASTLTGISNQPQHF	TGTGCCAGCACCCTGACGGGGATTAGCAATCAGCCCCAGCATTTT
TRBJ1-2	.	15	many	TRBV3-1	CASSPLAREVHGYTF	TGTGCCAGCAGCCCTCTCGCAAGGGAAGTACATGGCTACACCTTC
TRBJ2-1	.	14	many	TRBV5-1	CASSFLRANNEQFF	TGCGCCAGCAGCTTCCTGAGAGCTAACAATGAGCAGTTCTTC
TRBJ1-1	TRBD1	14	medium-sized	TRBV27	CASSKRQGATEAFF	TGTGCCAGCAGTAAAAGACAGGGGGCCACTGAAGCTTTCTTT
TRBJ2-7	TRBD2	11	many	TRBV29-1	CSVGTTYEQYF	TGCAGCGTGGGGACTACCTACGAGCAGTACTTC